This is a list of T cell receptor beta chains from one sample in a study of blood T cell repertoires in COVID-19. Clones were sequenced by immunoSEQ multiplex PCR, and TCRdb holds only the in-frame ones, with some missing. The sample contains over 200,000 clones, more than 80% of which appear only once. Sequencing input: PBMCs or T cells enriched from blood (not recorded which). These receptors were obtained from a man in his sixties who had recovered from COVID-19. CDR3s include the opening cysteine and the closing phenylalanine or tryptophan.

CDR3aa: CASGGGETQYF
v_gene: TRBV6-5
j_gene: TRBJ2-5

CDR3aa: CASSQDHRRQGPGYTF
v_gene: TRBV3-1/TRBV3-2
j_gene: TRBJ1-2

CDR3aa: CASSFGQRYGYTF
v_gene: TRBV12-3/TRBV12-4
j_gene: TRBJ1-2

CDR3aa: CASSVGQGATYEQYF
v_gene: TRBV9
j_gene: TRBJ2-7

CDR3aa: CASSSLGENTEAFF
v_gene: TRBV6-5
j_gene: TRBJ1-1

CDR3aa: CASSPLDRGTTYEQYF
v_gene: TRBV7-2
j_gene: TRBJ2-7

CDR3aa: CASSGTGGHQPQHF
v_gene: TRBV21-1
j_gene: TRBJ1-5

CDR3aa: CASSMRSGYGYTF
v_gene: TRBV11-3
j_gene: TRBJ1-2

CDR3aa: CASSRGGTATGELFF
v_gene: TRBV5-5
j_gene: TRBJ2-2

CDR3aa: CASSQITGVTDTQYF
v_gene: TRBV4-3
j_gene: TRBJ2-3

CDR3aa: CASSSRDRGGNSPLHF
v_gene: TRBV21-1
j_gene: TRBJ1-6

CDR3aa: CASSLDLGEGAKNIQYF
v_gene: TRBV11-2
j_gene: TRBJ2-4

CDR3aa: CASSPRVEGHGYTF
v_gene: TRBV7-8
j_gene: TRBJ1-2

CDR3aa: CASSLANHQGAVYYGYTF
v_gene: TRBV7-8
j_gene: TRBJ1-2

CDR3aa: CASSYILRTGTGELFF
v_gene: TRBV6-8
j_gene: TRBJ2-2

CDR3aa: CASSLRGREDYGYTF
v_gene: TRBV7-3
j_gene: TRBJ1-2

CDR3aa: CASTKGGGWHEQFF
v_gene: TRBV11-3
j_gene: TRBJ2-1